This is a list of T cell receptor beta chains from one sample in a study of T cell responses to AZD1222 COVID-19 vaccine. Clones were read by immunoSEQ multiplex PCR, and TCRdb kept only the in-frame ones, dropping some. The table records approximately 170,000 clones, 85% to 95% of them present only once. The source material was peripheral blood, sampled 28 days after the second AZD1222 dose. The receptors derive from an adult who received the AZD1222 COVID-19 vaccine. Both conserved end residues are part of each CDR3. D genes are given only for firm matches. Clone size is stated in some rows and not others, as once, few, many or a class when expanded.

v_call	j_call	d_call	clone_size	cdr3_aa	cdr3_nt
TRBV4-2	TRBJ2-7	TRBD2	-	CASSQSTSLGEQYF	TGTGCCAGCAGCCAATCGACTAGCCTGGGCGAGCAGTACTTC
TRBV19	TRBJ1-1	TRBD1	once	CASSHQGATEAFF	TGTGCCAGTAGTCACCAGGGGGCTACTGAAGCTTTCTTT
TRBV7-2	TRBJ1-1	-	-	CASSSDGRGIAEAFF	TGTGCCAGCAGCTCCGATGGTCGAGGGATCGCTGAAGCTTTCTTT
TRBV20-1	TRBJ2-1	-	-	CSAGLGLQFF	TGCAGTGCTGGGCTGGGACTCCAGTTCTTC
TRBV7-6	TRBJ2-7	-	-	CASSRTVGTGEQYF	TGTGCCAGCAGCCGGACAGTGGGAACAGGCGAGCAGTACTTC
TRBV21-1	TRBJ1-4	-	once	CASSTPTGLNEKLFF	TGTGCCAGCAGCACTCCGACAGGACTAAATGAAAAACTGTTTTTT
TRBV5-8	TRBJ1-1	-	-	CASSLAGRWGTEAFF	TGTGCCAGCAGCTTGGCGGGCAGGTGGGGAACTGAAGCTTTCTTT
TRBV6-5	TRBJ2-7	-	-	CASKGMGGQISEQYF	TGTGCCAGCAAGGGGATGGGGGGACAGATATCCGAGCAGTACTTC
TRBV19	TRBJ2-2	TRBD1	once	CASRTDRDNTGELFF	TGTGCCAGTAGAACGGACAGGGACAACACCGGGGAGCTGTTTTTT
TRBV14	TRBJ1-2	-	-	CASSQERTASGYGYTF	TGTGCCAGCAGCCAAGAAAGGACAGCATCGGGCTATGGCTACACCTTC
TRBV30	TRBJ1-2	-	-	CAWRESGIMTGYTF	TGTGCCTGGAGGGAAAGCGGGATTATGACGGGCTACACCTTC
TRBV28	TRBJ2-7	TRBD1	-	CASRLQGDLSLEQYF	TGTGCCAGCAGGCTACAGGGGGATCTTTCCTTGGAGCAGTACTTC
TRBV7-3	TRBJ2-7	-	-	CASSFSGDVAYEQYF	TGTGCCAGCAGCTTTTCAGGTGACGTTGCCTACGAGCAGTACTTC
TRBV7-9	TRBJ1-3	TRBD1	-	CASSLQGTGNTIYF	TGTGCCAGCAGCCTACAGGGGACTGGAAACACCATATATTTT
TRBV12-5	TRBJ2-7	-	-	CASGSKAYAEPHSYEQYF	TGTGCTAGTGGTTCCAAAGCATACGCCGAACCCCATTCCTACGAGCAGTACTTC
TRBV29-1	TRBJ1-2	-	-	CSVDALQGPYGYTF	TGCAGCGTTGACGCCCTGCAGGGACCCTATGGCTACACCTTC
TRBV18	TRBJ1-5	-	-	CASSPGYSNQPQHF	TGTGCCAGCTCACCGGGGTACAGCAATCAGCCCCAGCATTTT
TRBV30	TRBJ2-6	-	-	CAWSTAGGNSGANVLTF	TGTGCCTGGAGTACGGCAGGAGGAAACTCTGGGGCCAACGTCCTGACTTTC
TRBV2	TRBJ1-2	-	-	CASSEALRDGYTF	TGTGCCAGCAGTGAAGCGCTTCGGGATGGCTACACCTTC
TRBV15	TRBJ1-1	-	-	CATSREADTEAFF	TGTGCCACCAGCAGAGAGGCGGACACTGAAGCTTTCTTT
TRBV29-1	TRBJ2-5	-	-	CSVVFGGETQYF	TGCAGCGTTGTTTTCGGGGGAGAGACCCAGTACTTC
TRBV7-2	TRBJ2-3	-	-	CASSLVRVRTDTQYF	TGTGCCAGCAGCTTAGTCCGTGTACGGACAGATACGCAGTATTTT
TRBV6-5	TRBJ2-2	TRBD2	once	CASRKTSANTGELFF	TGTGCCAGCAGGAAGACTAGCGCGAACACCGGGGAGCTGTTTTTT
TRBV2	TRBJ1-1	-	-	CASRPGTEAFF	TGTGCCAGCAGACCGGGGACTGAAGCTTTCTTT
TRBV6-4	TRBJ1-3	-	-	CASSESEGVLSSGNTIYF	TGTGCCAGCAGTGAATCCGAGGGGGTTCTGAGCTCTGGAAACACCATATATTTT
TRBV21-1	TRBJ1-5	-	-	CASSKGQGVSNQPQHF	TGTGCCAGCAGCAAGGGACAGGGGGTTAGCAATCAGCCCCAGCATTTT
TRBV4-2	TRBJ2-4	-	-	CASSQGVSGNIQYF	TGTGCCAGCAGCCAAGGCGTTAGCGGAAACATTCAGTACTTC
TRBV4-3	TRBJ2-3	TRBD2	-	CASSQQSAGTSDWDTQYF	TGCGCCAGCAGCCAACAATCCGCCGGGACTAGCGACTGGGATACGCAGTATTTT
TRBV6-2/TRBV6-3	TRBJ2-1	TRBD2	-	CASSSLAGSSFSNEQFF	TGTGCCAGCAGTTCGCTAGCGGGATCCTCGTTCTCCAATGAGCAGTTCTTC
TRBV4-2	TRBJ2-5	TRBD2	-	CASSPTSAETQYF	TGTGCCAGCAGCCCGACTAGCGCGGAGACCCAGTACTTC
TRBV19	TRBJ2-1	-	-	CASSPGGGGSYNEQFF	TGTGCCAGTAGTCCCGGGGGTGGGGGCTCCTACAATGAGCAGTTCTTC
TRBV5-1	TRBJ2-1	-	-	CASTGTETQYNEQFF	TGCGCCAGCACCGGGACGGAGACACAATACAATGAGCAGTTCTTC
TRBV19	TRBJ2-7	-	-	CASSVGQGTYEQYF	TGTGCCAGTAGTGTCGGGCAGGGCACTTACGAGCAGTACTTC
TRBV6-1	TRBJ2-1	-	-	CASSVRGGSSSYNEQFF	TGTGCCAGCAGTGTTCGTGGGGGCTCTAGCTCCTACAATGAGCAGTTCTTC
TRBV18	TRBJ1-1	-	-	CASSPSEGDTEAFF	TGTGCCAGCTCACCTTCCGAGGGGGACACTGAAGCTTTCTTT
TRBV30	TRBJ1-1	-	-	CAWSVYRVGLNTEAFF	TGTGCCTGGAGTGTCTATAGGGTGGGTCTGAACACTGAAGCTTTCTTT
TRBV27	TRBJ2-2	-	-	CASTPLLGTGELFF	TGTGCCAGCACCCCTCTCCTTGGGACCGGGGAGCTGTTTTTT
TRBV12-3/TRBV12-4	TRBJ2-7	-	once	CASSLPFHYEQYF	TGTGCCAGCAGTTTACCCTTTCACTACGAGCAGTACTTC
TRBV19	TRBJ2-1	-	-	CASSIEGRDFYNEQFF	TGTGCCAGTAGTATAGAGGGAAGGGACTTCTACAATGAGCAGTTCTTC
TRBV2	TRBJ2-7	-	-	CASSSYEQYF	TGTGCCAGCAGTTCCTACGAGCAGTACTTC
TRBV5-1	TRBJ2-2	-	-	CASSPVRSGTGELFF	TGCGCCAGCAGCCCCGTAAGGTCGGGCACCGGGGAGCTGTTTTTT
TRBV11-2	TRBJ1-1	-	once	CASSGRAGMNTEAFF	TGTGCCAGCAGCGGACGGGCAGGGATGAACACTGAAGCTTTCTTT
TRBV2	TRBJ2-3	TRBD2	-	CATVVSGRGDTQYF	TGTGCCACCGTCGTAAGCGGGAGGGGCGATACGCAGTATTTT
TRBV5-6	TRBJ1-5	-	-	CASSLWGAVGNQPQHF	TGTGCCAGCAGCTTGTGGGGGGCAGTCGGCAATCAGCCCCAGCATTTT
TRBV7-8	TRBJ1-2	TRBD1	-	CASSSGQGGYGYTF	TGTGCCAGCAGCTCGGGACAGGGGGGGTATGGCTACACCTTC
TRBV14	TRBJ2-7	-	-	CASSQGPPPYEQYF	TGTGCCAGCAGCCAAGGGCCGCCTCCCTACGAGCAGTACTTC
TRBV6-5	TRBJ1-3	-	-	CASSYSNRGSGNTIYF	TGTGCCAGCAGTTACTCGAATCGGGGGTCTGGAAACACCATATATTTT
TRBV28	TRBJ2-5	-	-	CASSLAGGLETQYF	TGTGCCAGCAGTTTGGCCGGTGGGTTGGAGACCCAGTACTTC
TRBV5-1	TRBJ2-4	-	-	CASSLGGIDGNIQYF	TGCGCCAGCAGCTTGGGGGGGATCGATGGAAACATTCAGTACTTC
TRBV19	TRBJ1-1	-	-	CASSMGQVYEAFF	TGTGCCAGTAGTATGGGGCAAGTCTATGAAGCTTTCTTT
TRBV4-3	TRBJ1-2	-	-	CASSQERSGGYGYTF	TGCGCCAGCAGCCAAGAGAGAAGCGGGGGCTATGGCTACACCTTC
TRBV7-9	TRBJ2-3	-	-	CASSLGGTGASTDTQYF	TGTGCCAGCAGCTTAGGGGGTACGGGAGCCAGCACAGATACGCAGTATTTT
TRBV21-1	TRBJ2-7	-	-	CASSSLAGPEQYF	TGTGCCAGCAGCTCCCTCGCTGGTCCCGAGCAGTACTTC